The entry that follows covers one T cell receptor (beta chain) sequence. These data come from a study of blood T cell repertoires in COVID-19. The germline V gene has CDR1 MNHNS and CDR2 SASEGT. This CDR3 has 13 amino acids. V was pared by 2 bases and J by 1 base, with 5 bases between. Method: immunoSEQ multiplex PCR; TCRdb's copy keeps in-frame clones and lacks some. The sample includes about 24,000 clones, around 86% of them seen just once. The receptor's source is a middle-aged man with active COVID-19. The sequencing input was peripheral blood. V is TRBV6-1 and J is TRBJ1-1; D call uncertain. The DNA of the CDR3 is TGTGCCAGCAGTGAAACACGGAACACTGAAGCTTTCTTT. Translating gives CASSETRNTEAFF.